This section outlines one TCR beta chain sequence together with its context. Its cognate antigen is unknown. Assay: immunoSEQ multiplex PCR; the TCRdb copy retains only in-frame clones and omits some. Of over 1.4 million clones listed, more than 95% are singletons. This entry comes from a study of shared clonotypes between healthy human individuals. General study results and limits: A few donors shared about 5% of their naive CD4 clonotypes. Memory subsets had estimated richness that was generally smaller than that of naive subsets. When compared with the clonotypes that were shared by all four sorted-subset donors, the non-shared clonotypes turned out to have lower generation probabilities.

Trimming cost V 8 bases and J 5 bases; bases outside gene matches: 14. In germline, CDR1 is KGHSH, CDR2 LQKENI. This CDR3 has 16 amino acids. Splitting of CD4+ cells produced CD45RA+ naive and CD45RA-negative memory subsets. V usage is TRBV18 and J usage is TRBJ2-5; 10 bases are a match to TRBD2. Sequenced sample: naive CD4+ T cells sorted from blood. Subset denoted: CD45RA+ positively selected. The receptor was derived from a man aged 25 to 45 in good health. The chain's CDR3 is CASTDSIAGGSETQYF. The CDR3 region has the DNA TGTGCCAGCACCGACAGTATAGCGGGAGGAAGCGAGACCCAGTACTTC.